This TCR beta chain appears in the sequencing data of a study of shared clonotypes between healthy human individuals. Notes on the study in general: Non-shared clonotypes showed lower generation probabilities than clonotypes common to all four donors. Naive CD4 clonotype sharing across several donors was about 5%.

Per the germline V gene, CDR1 is MGHDK and CDR2 is SYGVNS. V was trimmed by 1 base and J by 2 bases, leaving 6 bases between them. There are 14 residues in the CDR3. Study processing details: ImmunoSEQ gave junction-only sequences without quality scores, so filtering differed. This table comes from immunoSEQ multiplex PCR, and its TCRdb copy is limited to in-frame clones, with some not included. The DNA was the basis for D and trimming; V, J and clone size are from that table. The sample consists of under 600,000 clones, 95% to 97% of them appearing once. Details on this clone: Its antigen remains unidentified.

The chain carries TRBV25-1 and TRBJ1-5; D unresolved. This TCR was sampled from a woman younger than 45 in good health. What was sequenced was naive CD4+ T cells sorted from blood. Subset specified: CD45RA+ positively selected. The DNA of the CDR3 is TGTGCCAGCAGTGAATTTGATCGCAATCAGCCCCAGCATTTT. Its protein product is CASSEFDRNQPQHF.